The entry that follows covers one T cell receptor (beta chain) sequence. This CDR3 has 13 residues. Germline V gene lookup returns CDR1 GTSNPN and CDR2 SVGIG (reference sequence). Deletions cut 2 bases from V and 5 bases from J, with 12 bases between. The sample belongs to a study of blood T cell repertoires in COVID-19. Study-wide context: PBMCs, B-cell-depleted T cells, or T cells provided the cDNA or gDNA that made up the material.

Methods used by the authors: Researchers report that nucleated cell counts were estimated from reference gene primer amplification. TCRdb keeps only in-frame clones here, not all; method: immunoSEQ multiplex PCR. The D gene and trimming were derived from the DNA, and the V and J assignments and clone size from that table. The sample includes about 200,000 clones, about 84% of them seen just once. This TCR was sampled from a woman older than 75 with acute or convalescent COVID-19. Sequenced: peripheral blood. This chain uses TRBV30 with TRBJ1-1; possible D gene TRBD1, 6 bases. The CDR3 spells CAWSQGMVTEAFF. Written as DNA, the CDR3 is TGTGCCTGGAGTCAGGGGATGGTAACTGAAGCTTTCTTT.